This T cell receptor (beta chain) was retrieved from a study of blood T cell repertoires in COVID-19. This clone appeared once. Generated by immunoSEQ multiplex PCR, the TCRdb table keeps only in-frame clones and is missing some. The table has approximately 130,000 clones, approximately 84% seen once. This TCR derives from a woman between 45 and 60 years old who had recovered from COVID-19. Material for sequencing was peripheral blood.

Written as DNA, the CDR3 is TGTGCCAGCGGGATAGGGAGTAACACCGGGGAGCTGTTTTTT. Its protein is CASGIGSNTGELFF. The chain couples TRBV2 to TRBJ2-2, with a possible D match to TRBD2 (5 bases). CDR3 length: 14 residues. Trimming stripped 8 bases from V and 2 bases from J, with 12 bases between. Germline V gives CDR1 SNHLY, CDR2 FYNNEI.